The rows below give T cell receptor beta chains drawn from one sample of a study of blood T cell repertoires in COVID-19. This table comes from immunoSEQ multiplex PCR, and its TCRdb copy is limited to in-frame clones, with some not included. Of around 280,000 clones in the sample, 90% were seen once. Sequenced sample: PBMCs or T cells enriched from blood (not recorded which). These receptors were obtained from a woman aged 18-29 years with acute COVID-19. CDR3s include the opening cysteine and the closing phenylalanine or tryptophan. D genes are given only for firm matches. Where a row states a size, it is once, few, many or the class of an expanded clone; other rows omit it.

clone_size	d_call	v_call	j_call	cdr3_nt	cdr3_aa
.	.	TRBV6-6	TRBJ1-2	TGTGCCAGCAGTTACCCGAGCGTAAACTATGGCTACACCTTC	CASSYPSVNYGYTF
.	.	TRBV19	TRBJ1-1	TGTGCCAGTAGTATGAGGGTGAACACTGAAGCTTTCTTT	CASSMRVNTEAFF
once	.	TRBV7-9	TRBJ1-2	TGTGCCAGCAGCTTAGGGACGGGATCTAACTATGGCTACACCTTC	CASSLGTGSNYGYTF
.	.	TRBV20-1	TRBJ2-1	TGCAGTGCTAGTAAGACCAGAGCAGGTGGCGATGAGCAGTTCTTC	CSASKTRAGGDEQFF
.	.	TRBV5-6	TRBJ1-2	TGTGCCAGCAGTCTGTTCGACAGGCAATTTCATCCCTATGGCTACACCTTC	CASSLFDRQFHPYGYTF
.	.	TRBV10-1	TRBJ1-1	TGCGCCAGCAGTGAGTCAAGAGGCAAACAAGCTTTCTTT	CASSESRGKQAFF
.	.	TRBV3-1/TRBV3-2	TRBJ1-2	TGTGCCAGCAGCCAAGACGGGGAACCCTTTTGGTGGGGCTACACCTTC	CASSQDGEPFWWGYTF
.	.	TRBV5-4	TRBJ2-2	TGTGCCAGCAGCTTGAAAACGGGGATAAACACCGGGGAGCTGTTTTTT	CASSLKTGINTGELFF
.	TRBD2	TRBV18	TRBJ2-1	TGTGCCAGCTCACCACGAGCACTAGCGGACAGCTCCTACAATGAGCAGTTCTTC	CASSPRALADSSYNEQFF
.	.	TRBV12-3/TRBV12-4	TRBJ2-5	TGTGCCAGCAGTTTACCGGGAATGGAGACCCAGTACTTC	CASSLPGMETQYF
.	.	TRBV19	TRBJ1-4	TGTGCCAGTACCACAAACGGGGGAACAACTGAAAAACTGTTTTTT	CASTTNGGTTEKLFF
.	TRBD2	TRBV20-1	TRBJ2-7	TGCAGTGCTAGTTCAGCGGGAGGAACCTACGAGCAGTACTTC	CSASSAGGTYEQYF
.	TRBD1	TRBV7-9	TRBJ1-2	TGTGCCAGCAGCCCAGGGACAGGGACCTATGGCTACACCTTC	CASSPGTGTYGYTF
.	.	TRBV10-3	TRBJ2-5	TGTGCCATCAGTGATTTGGACAGTAGTCAAGAGACCCAGTACTTC	CAISDLDSSQETQYF
.	TRBD2	TRBV6-4	TRBJ2-1	TGTGCCAGCAGTGACTCACTAGCGGGAGACAATGAGCAGTTCTTC	CASSDSLAGDNEQFF
few	TRBD1	TRBV27	TRBJ2-7	TGTGCCAGCAGTTACAGGGGACCGAGCTACGAGCAGTACTTC	CASSYRGPSYEQYF
.	.	TRBV25-1	TRBJ2-5	TGTGCCAGCAGTGAGCAAACGGGACACTTACAAGAGACCCAGTACTTC	CASSEQTGHLQETQYF
.	TRBD2	TRBV27	TRBJ2-3	TGTGCCAGCCGGACTAGCGGAAGCGGGTCAGATACGCAGTATTTT	CASRTSGSGSDTQYF
.	.	TRBV7-9	TRBJ2-7	TGTGCCAGCAGCTTTGAGGGAAAGGCTTCCGAGCAGTACTTC	CASSFEGKASEQYF
.	.	TRBV27	TRBJ1-2	TGTGCCAGCAGTTTATCTGGCGGGGAGGGGATGCGGGGCTACACCTTC	CASSLSGGEGMRGYTF
.	TRBD2	TRBV7-2	TRBJ2-3	TGTGCCAGCAGCTTAGACGCGGGAGGATCAGATACGCAGTATTTT	CASSLDAGGSDTQYF
.	.	TRBV12-3/TRBV12-4	TRBJ1-1	TGTGCCAGCCGGCGGGAGACTGAAGCTTTCTTT	CASRRETEAFF
.	.	TRBV6-5	TRBJ1-6	TGTGCCAGCAGGGGTTCGGCTCGGGCCCTCCACTTT	CASRGSARALHF